A single sample is the source of the 11 T cell receptor beta chains below, sequenced in a study of blood T cell repertoires in COVID-19. Only in-frame clones appear in the TCRdb table, and some are missing; sequencing was by immunoSEQ multiplex PCR. The sample includes a few hundred thousand clones, around 90% of them seen just once. The source material was peripheral blood. Every receptor here comes from a woman aged 60-75 years with COVID-19, enrolled during active disease.

The chain is built from TRBV14 and TRBJ1-4; 7 bases are shared with TRBD1. V trimming: 4 bases; J trimming: 3 bases; junction bases outside the gene matches: 8. Germline CDR1 reads SGHDN; CDR2 reads FVKESK. The CDR3 extends over 16 amino acids. The CDR3 is CASSRQGRWANEKLFF. DNA of the CDR3: TGTGCCAGCAGCCGACAGGGCCGGTGGGCTAATGAAAAACTGTTTTTT.

The chain links TRBV5-4 to TRBJ2-7; D not certain. CDR1 and CDR2 (germline): SGHNT, YYREEE (reference sequence). V shed 0 bases and J shed 5 bases, with 6 bases lying between them. This CDR3 spans 12 amino acids. The CDR3 DNA reads TGTGCCAGCAGCTTGGAAGCTCACGAGCAGTACTTC. Encoded protein: CASSLEAHEQYF.

The rearrangement joins TRBV5-1 to TRBJ2-3; TRBD1 agrees at 8 bases. Germline CDR1 and CDR2: SGHRS and YFSETQ. V trimming: 5 bases; J trimming: 3 bases; junction bases outside the gene matches: 8. The CDR3 consists of 15 residues. The CDR3 DNA is TGCGCCAGCAGGCCGACAGGGGCGGCGACAGATACGCAGTATTTT. It codes for CASRPTGAATDTQYF.

The chain links TRBV6-5 to TRBJ1-2, with a tentative D call TRBD1 (5 bases). Trimming stripped 6 bases from V and 4 bases from J, with 12 bases between. Germline V lookup: CDR1 MNHEY, CDR2 SVGAGI. CDR3 length equals 13 residues. CDR3 sequence: CASRFQGGYGYTF. CDR3 in DNA: TGTGCCAGCAGATTTCAGGGAGGCTATGGCTACACCTTC.

This chain links TRBV7-6 with TRBJ2-2, with 12 bases identical to TRBD2. With 3 bases clipped from V and 3 bases from J, the junction kept 5 bases outside the gene matches. The CDR3 totals 17 residues. Germline lookup yields CDR1 SGHVS and CDR2 FNYEAQ. CDR3 amino acids: CASSLGLAGPHTGELFF. The CDR3 DNA is TGTGCCAGCAGCTTGGGACTAGCGGGCCCCCACACCGGGGAGCTGTTTTTT.

The rearrangement uses TRBV7-3 and TRBJ2-1; possibly TRBD2 for D (6 bases). V lost 3 bases, J lost 7 bases, and 10 bases lay in between. This CDR3 has 13 amino acids. Per the germline V gene, CDR1 is SGHTA and CDR2 is FQGTGA. CDR3 nucleotide sequence: TGTGCCAGCAGCTTCGGACGGGGGAATGAGCAGTTCTTC. This translates into CASSFGRGNEQFF.

The gene calls are TRBV4-3 and TRBJ2-1; 12 bases line up with TRBD2. Germline V lookup: CDR1 LGHNA, CDR2 YSLEER. After removal of 4 bases from V and 2 bases from J, the junction contained 15 bases not matched to a gene. The CDR3 has 20 residues. CDR3 coding DNA: TGCGCCAGCAGCCTCGGCCGGCGGCTAGCGGGGGGGCGTGCCTACAATGAGCAGTTCTTC. Its protein is CASSLGRRLAGGRAYNEQFF.

The count of this clone is one. The V and J genes are TRBV18 and TRBJ2-7, with D unresolved. Germline CDR1 is KGHSH and CDR2 is LQKENI. The CDR3 length is 12 residues. The ends were cut back, 8 bases at V and 6 bases at J, with 14 bases in the middle. Here the CDR3 reads CASTNPPGEQYF. The CDR3 DNA is TGTGCCAGCACGAACCCCCCGGGCGAGCAGTACTTC.

V usage is TRBV7-9 and J usage is TRBJ2-7; the match to TRBD2 covers 11 bases. CDR1 is SEHNR and CDR2 is FQNEAQ in the germline V gene (reference sequence). Unmatched junction bases numbered 4, after V lost 5 bases and J lost 1 base. The CDR3 is made up of 15 amino acids. CDR3 sequence reads: CASSRTSGGSYEQYF. The DNA for the CDR3 is TGTGCCAGCAGCCGAACTAGCGGGGGTTCCTACGAGCAGTACTTC.

The V gene is TRBV7-2, the J gene TRBJ1-2; possible D gene TRBD1, 6 bases. The CDR3 loop spans 16 amino acids. Germline V gives CDR1 SGHTA, CDR2 FQGNSA. V gave up 2 bases and J gave up 6 bases, with 19 bases separating them. The CDR3: CASSLQGPLVGDGYTF. DNA of the CDR3: TGTGCCAGCAGCTTACAGGGGCCCCTCGTAGGTGATGGCTACACCTTC.

This chain joins TRBV11-2 and TRBJ1-2; TRBD1 is a possible D gene (5 bases). Germline assignment: CDR1 SGHAT and CDR2 FQNNGV. Trimming took 1 base from V and 0 from J, leaving 18 bases between them. The CDR3 spans 18 residues. CDR3 amino acids: CASSLVTAHLRTNYGYTF. The CDR3 coding sequence is TGTGCCAGCAGCTTAGTGACAGCCCATTTACGGACTAACTATGGCTACACCTTC.